The clone carrying this T cell receptor beta chain is classed as medium-sized by frequency. Antigen specificity is unknown. This sample stems from a study of CD8 T cells in cerebrospinal fluid in Alzheimer's disease. Whole-study context: CSF T cell clonal expansion was assessed by plate-based nested PCR and droplet-based sequencing. General observations from the study: In mild cognitive impairment or Alzheimer's disease, the biggest CSF clone made up more TCRs than in controls.

Live CSF cells were sorted with a live/dead marker for droplet-based sequencing. TCRdb reprocessed the 10x single-cell sequencing reads and reports one entry per CDR3 protein, with no DNA. This sample lists roughly 1,200 distinct CDR3 sequences; its ten largest clones have roughly 8%. There are 14 residues in the CDR3. Germline CDR1 MNHNS, CDR2 SASEGT. Sequenced input: cerebrospinal fluid. The chain is built from TRBV6-1 and TRBJ1-6. The sequence was collected from a human donor in good health. The CDR3 region is CASSGQGGYSPLHF.